This T cell receptor (beta chain) stems from a study of T cell clonotyping in hematopoietic cell transplantation (dated by TCRdb to about 2021). For the wider study: Pretransplant recipient samples were obtained after cytoreduction. A total of under 150 blood samples were collected in the study from roughly 32 consecutive transplant recipients and their related donors. Recruitment of patients ran from late 2015 to early 2017, and follow-up continued until late 2020 or until death.

With the immunoSEQ assay, which is a bias-controlled multiplex PCR relying on V- and J-specific primers, TCR beta CDR3 regions were amplified from genomic DNA. A proprietary barcode and Illumina adapter sequences were added to the CDR3 amplicons in a second PCR step. An Illumina MiSeq instrument was used to sequence the CDR3 libraries. The authors' pipeline ran thus. Export and quality control were done with immunoSEQ Analyzer 3.0, while downstream analyses used R Bioconductor and Immunarch. Repertoire metrics were calculated using only productive rearrangements within the normalized downsampled data set. In the normalized cohort, clonotypes with more than 5 templates were defined as pathologically expanded. The Inverse Simpson Index served as the measure of repertoire diversity. To capture all clonotypes, the CMV-specificity analyses were run on the non-normalized data set. TCRdb holds this immuneACCESS table with in-frame rearrangements only. Some clones are missing; in checked studies, unresolved V genes explain under half, and the rest has no known cause. Clonal size and the V and J genes are those of that table, whereas D and trimming came from the DNA. The table for this sample lists around 10,000 clones; around 90% of them were counted only once. The top ten constitute 13% of the sample.

Results the study describes overall, beyond this receptor: The sample size was limited, and because cells were not sorted, the contributions of CD4 and CD8 repertoires could not be separated. After transplant, TCR diversity in recipients dropped, and pathologically expanded clonotypes increased progressively from day 30 to day 180. Recipient repertoires showed only a small fraction of overlap with donor repertoires, and over 97% appeared de novo at the given depth. Broader TCR repertoire diversity after transplant was predicted by Inverse Simpson Index values from donors and from recipients before transplant.

In the germline V gene, CDR1 corresponds to SGHTA and CDR2 to FQGNSA. The CDR3 spans 17 residues, from the cysteine through the phenylalanine. CDR3 DNA only is kept here, 51 bases in frame from base 1. For this chain, trimming is 3 bases at the V end and 0 bases at the J end, and the number of junction bases without a gene match is 8. Sample time point, as interpreted from the label and publication: recipient sample about 28 days before transplant, after cytoreduction. Recipient blood was collected about 28 days before transplant and at days 30, 100 and 180 after transplant. Using Nuclei Lysis Solution, genomic DNA was extracted from unfractionated peripheral blood mononuclear cells that were either fresh or cryopreserved. A single count supports this clone. It has no known antigen specificity. Qualities for individual bases were not recorded, and no much larger clone is one base off.

The source was peripheral blood mononuclear cells, collected before stem cell transplant. The sequence links TRBV7-2 to TRBJ2-1; TRBD1 lines up with 7 middle nucleotides. The source of this sequence is a woman in her thirties or forties with acute myeloid leukemia. Some clones in this sample may be carry-over from other donors' samples. The base sequence is TGTGCCAGCAGCTTTGGGGACAGAAAGCGCTCCTACAATGAGCAGTTCTTC. It translates as CASSFGDRKRSYNEQFF.